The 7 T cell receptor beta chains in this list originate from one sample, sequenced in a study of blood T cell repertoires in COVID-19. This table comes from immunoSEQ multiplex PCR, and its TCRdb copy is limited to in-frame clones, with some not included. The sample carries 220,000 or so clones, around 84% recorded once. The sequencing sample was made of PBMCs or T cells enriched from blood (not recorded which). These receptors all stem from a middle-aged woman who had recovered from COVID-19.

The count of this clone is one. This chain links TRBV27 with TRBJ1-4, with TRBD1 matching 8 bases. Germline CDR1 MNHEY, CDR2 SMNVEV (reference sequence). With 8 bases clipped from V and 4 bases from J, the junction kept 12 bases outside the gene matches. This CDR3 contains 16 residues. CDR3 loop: CASHPFTGGDNEKLFF. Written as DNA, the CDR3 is TGTGCCAGCCATCCTTTTACAGGGGGGGATAATGAAAAACTGTTTTTT.

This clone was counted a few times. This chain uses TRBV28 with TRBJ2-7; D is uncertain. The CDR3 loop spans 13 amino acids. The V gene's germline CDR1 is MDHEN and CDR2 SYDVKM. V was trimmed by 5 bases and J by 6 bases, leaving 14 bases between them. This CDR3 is CASSPTTETEQYF. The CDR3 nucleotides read TGTGCCAGCAGTCCCACGACGGAGACCGAGCAGTACTTC.

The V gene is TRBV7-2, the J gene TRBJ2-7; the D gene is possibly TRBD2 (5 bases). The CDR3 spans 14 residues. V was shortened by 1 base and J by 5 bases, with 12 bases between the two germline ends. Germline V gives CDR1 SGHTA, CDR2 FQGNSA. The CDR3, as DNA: TGTGCCAGCAGCTTAGTCCCGGGATCGGACGAGCAGTACTTC. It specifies CASSLVPGSDEQYF.

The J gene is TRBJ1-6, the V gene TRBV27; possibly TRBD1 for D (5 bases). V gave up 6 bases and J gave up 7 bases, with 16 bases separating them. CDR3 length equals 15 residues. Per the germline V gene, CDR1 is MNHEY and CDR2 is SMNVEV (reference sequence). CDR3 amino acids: CASRRPDRPNSPLHF. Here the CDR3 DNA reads TGTGCCAGCAGAAGACCTGACAGACCAAATTCACCCCTCCACTTT.

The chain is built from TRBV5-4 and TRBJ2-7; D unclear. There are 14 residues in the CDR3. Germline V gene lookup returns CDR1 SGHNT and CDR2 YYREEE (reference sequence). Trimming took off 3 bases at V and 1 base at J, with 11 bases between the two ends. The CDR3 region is CASSSATASYEQYF. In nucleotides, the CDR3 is TGTGCCAGCAGCTCGGCCACAGCTTCCTACGAGCAGTACTTC.

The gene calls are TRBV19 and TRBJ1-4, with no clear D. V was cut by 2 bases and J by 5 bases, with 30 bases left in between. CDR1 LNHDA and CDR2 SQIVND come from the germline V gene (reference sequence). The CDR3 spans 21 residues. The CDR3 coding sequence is TGTGCCAGTAGTATATTTTATCTGATGGGATTGAGGGAGGGCCTCAATGAAAAACTGTTTTTT. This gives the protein CASSIFYLMGLREGLNEKLFF.

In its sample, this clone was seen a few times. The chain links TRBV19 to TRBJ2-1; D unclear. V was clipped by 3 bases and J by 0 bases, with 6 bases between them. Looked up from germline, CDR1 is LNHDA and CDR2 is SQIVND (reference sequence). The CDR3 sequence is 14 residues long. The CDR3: CASSMSSSYNEQFF. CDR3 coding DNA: TGTGCCAGTAGTATGTCGAGCTCCTACAATGAGCAGTTCTTC.